This entry lists 2 T cell receptor beta chains sequenced from one sample in a study of blood T cell repertoires in COVID-19. Profiling relied on immunoSEQ multiplex PCR, and the TCRdb table lists in-frame clones only, not all of them. The sample holds around 270,000 clones, about 91% seen once. What was sequenced was peripheral blood. Receptor source: a person aged 18 to 35 with COVID-19, enrolled during active disease.

The chain employs TRBV3-1 (or the pseudogene TRBV3-2) and TRBJ1-3; D call uncertain. The CDR3 consists of 16 residues. V was trimmed by 0 bases and J by 1 base, leaving 10 bases between them. CDR1 and CDR2 from the germline V gene are LGHDT and YNNKEL (reference sequence). The CDR3 loop reads CASSQDRGMSGNTIYF. The CDR3 DNA follows: TGTGCCAGCAGCCAAGATCGGGGTATGTCTGGAAACACCATATATTTT.

The chain joins TRBV12-1 to TRBJ2-2; TRBD2, the table's D call, lacks a check against the DNA. TRBV12-1 is tagged as a pseudogene. This CDR3 spans 21 amino acids. The DNA of the CDR3 is TGTGCCAGCAGCCCAGACCCACTGAGGACTAGCGGGAGGAGGGACACCGGGGAGCTGTTTTTT. Protein: CASSPDPLRTSGRRDTGELFF.